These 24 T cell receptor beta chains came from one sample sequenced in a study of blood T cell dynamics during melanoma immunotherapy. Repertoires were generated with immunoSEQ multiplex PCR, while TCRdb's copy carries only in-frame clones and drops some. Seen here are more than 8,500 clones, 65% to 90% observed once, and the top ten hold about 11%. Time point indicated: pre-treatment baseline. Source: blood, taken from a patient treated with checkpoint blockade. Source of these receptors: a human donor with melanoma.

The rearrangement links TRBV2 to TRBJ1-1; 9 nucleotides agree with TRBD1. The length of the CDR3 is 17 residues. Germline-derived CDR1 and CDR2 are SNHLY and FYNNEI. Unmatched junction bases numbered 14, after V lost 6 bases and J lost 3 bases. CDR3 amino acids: CASSYTGTGQGDTEAFF. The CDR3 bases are TGTGCCAGCAGCTATACAGGGACAGGGCAGGGGGACACTGAAGCTTTCTTT.

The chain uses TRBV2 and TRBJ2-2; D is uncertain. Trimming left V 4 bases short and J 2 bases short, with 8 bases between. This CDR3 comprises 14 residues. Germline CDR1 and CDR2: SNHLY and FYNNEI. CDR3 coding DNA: TGTGCCAGCAGTGTGGGATTTAACACCGGGGAGCTGTTTTTT. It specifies CASSVGFNTGELFF.

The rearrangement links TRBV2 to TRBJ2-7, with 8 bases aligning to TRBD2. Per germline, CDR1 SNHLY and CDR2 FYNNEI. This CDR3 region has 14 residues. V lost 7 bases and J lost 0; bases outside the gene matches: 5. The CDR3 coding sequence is TGTGCCAGCAAGGACGGGACTAGCTCCTACGAGCAGTACTTC. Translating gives CASKDGTSSYEQYF.

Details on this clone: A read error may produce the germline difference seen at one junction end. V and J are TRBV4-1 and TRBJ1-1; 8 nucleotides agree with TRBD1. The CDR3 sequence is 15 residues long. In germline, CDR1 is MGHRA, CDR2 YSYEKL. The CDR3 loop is CASSQDISGGLEAFF. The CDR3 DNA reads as TGCGCCAGCAGTCAAGATATATCAGGGGGCCTAGAAGCTTTCTTT.

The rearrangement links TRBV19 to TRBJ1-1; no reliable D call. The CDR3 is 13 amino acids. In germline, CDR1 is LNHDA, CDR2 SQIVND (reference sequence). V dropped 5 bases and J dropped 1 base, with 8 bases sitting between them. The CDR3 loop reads CASSFNTNTEAFF. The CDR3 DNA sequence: TGTGCCAGTAGTTTCAACACGAACACTGAAGCTTTCTTT.

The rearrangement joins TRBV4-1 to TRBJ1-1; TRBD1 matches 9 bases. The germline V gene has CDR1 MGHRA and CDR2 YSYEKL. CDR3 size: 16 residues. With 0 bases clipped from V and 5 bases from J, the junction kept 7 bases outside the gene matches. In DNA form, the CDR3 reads TGCGCCAGCAGCCAAGACAAAGGACAGGGGAGGACTGAAGCTTTCTTT. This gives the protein CASSQDKGQGRTEAFF.

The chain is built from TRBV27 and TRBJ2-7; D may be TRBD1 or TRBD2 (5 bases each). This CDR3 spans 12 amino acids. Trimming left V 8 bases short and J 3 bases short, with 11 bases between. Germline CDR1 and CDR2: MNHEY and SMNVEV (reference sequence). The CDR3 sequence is CASRGGYYEQYF. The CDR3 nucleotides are TGTGCCAGCCGTGGGGGTTACTACGAGCAGTACTTC.

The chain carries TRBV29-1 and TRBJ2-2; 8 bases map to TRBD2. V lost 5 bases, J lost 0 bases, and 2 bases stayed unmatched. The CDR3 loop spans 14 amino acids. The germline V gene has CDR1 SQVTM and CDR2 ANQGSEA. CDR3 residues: CSVPGLANTGELFF. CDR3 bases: TGCAGCGTTCCGGGACTAGCGAACACCGGGGAGCTGTTTTTT.

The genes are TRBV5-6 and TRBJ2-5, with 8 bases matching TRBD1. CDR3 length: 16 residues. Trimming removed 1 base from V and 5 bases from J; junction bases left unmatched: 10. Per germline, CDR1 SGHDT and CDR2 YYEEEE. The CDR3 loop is CASSLMSRGREETQYF. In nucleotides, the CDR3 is TGTGCCAGCAGCTTGATGTCCAGGGGGCGCGAGGAGACCCAGTACTTC.

CDR3 nucleotides: TGTGCCAGCAGCCGTACCGGGACAGGGACTGAAGCTTTCTTT. It encodes CASSRTGTGTEAFF. This chain connects TRBV6-5 to TRBJ1-1, with TRBD1 identical over 9 bases. The junction had 7 bases not matched to a gene; V was cut back by 6 bases and J by 5 bases. The CDR3 is 14 amino acids. The germline gives CDR1 MNHEY, CDR2 SVGAGI.

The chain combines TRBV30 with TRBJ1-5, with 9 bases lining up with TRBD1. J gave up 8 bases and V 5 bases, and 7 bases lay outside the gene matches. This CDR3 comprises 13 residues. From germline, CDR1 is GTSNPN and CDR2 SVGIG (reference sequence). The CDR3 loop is CAWGMGTGKPQHF. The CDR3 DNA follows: TGTGCCTGGGGTATGGGGACAGGGAAGCCCCAGCATTTT.

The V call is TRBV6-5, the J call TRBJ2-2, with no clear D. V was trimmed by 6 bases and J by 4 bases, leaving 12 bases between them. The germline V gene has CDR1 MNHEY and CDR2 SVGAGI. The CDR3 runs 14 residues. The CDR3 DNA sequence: TGTGCCAGCAGCCGATCAAAGGGCACCGGGGAGCTGTTTTTT. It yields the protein CASSRSKGTGELFF.

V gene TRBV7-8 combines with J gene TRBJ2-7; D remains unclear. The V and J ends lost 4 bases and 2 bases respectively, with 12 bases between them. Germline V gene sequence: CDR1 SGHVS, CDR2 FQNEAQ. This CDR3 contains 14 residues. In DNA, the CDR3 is TGTGCCAGCAGCTCCGTAGGGCTAGCCTACGAGCAGTACTTC. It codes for CASSSVGLAYEQYF.

CDR3 nucleotides: TGTGCCAGCAGTAACACTGAACCAAATAGCAATCAGCCCCAGCATTTT. This sequence encodes CASSNTEPNSNQPQHF. The rearrangement joins TRBV2 to TRBJ1-5; D unresolved. Germline values: CDR1 SNHLY, CDR2 FYNNEI. The V gene lost 5 bases and the J gene lost 0 bases, with 14 bases spanning the gap. The CDR3 runs to 16 residues.

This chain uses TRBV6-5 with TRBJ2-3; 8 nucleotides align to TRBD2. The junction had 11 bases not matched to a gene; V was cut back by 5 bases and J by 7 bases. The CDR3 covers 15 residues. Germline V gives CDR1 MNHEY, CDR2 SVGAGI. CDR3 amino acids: CASSLGRGGRYTQYF. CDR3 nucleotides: TGTGCCAGCAGTCTAGGACGGGGGGGCCGATATACGCAGTATTTT.

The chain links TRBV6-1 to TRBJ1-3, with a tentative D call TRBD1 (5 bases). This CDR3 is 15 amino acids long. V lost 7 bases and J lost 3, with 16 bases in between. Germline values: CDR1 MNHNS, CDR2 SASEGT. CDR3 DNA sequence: TGTGCCAGCACCCCTTCGCGGGGGTTTGGAAACACCATATATTTT. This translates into CASTPSRGFGNTIYF.

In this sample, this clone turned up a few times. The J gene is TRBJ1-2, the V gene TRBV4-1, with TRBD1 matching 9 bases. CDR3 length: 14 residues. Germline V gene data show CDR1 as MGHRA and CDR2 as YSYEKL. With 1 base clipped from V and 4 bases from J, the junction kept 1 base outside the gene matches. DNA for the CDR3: TGCGCCAGCAGCCAAGGGGACAGGGCCTATGGCTACACCTTC. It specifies CASSQGDRAYGYTF.

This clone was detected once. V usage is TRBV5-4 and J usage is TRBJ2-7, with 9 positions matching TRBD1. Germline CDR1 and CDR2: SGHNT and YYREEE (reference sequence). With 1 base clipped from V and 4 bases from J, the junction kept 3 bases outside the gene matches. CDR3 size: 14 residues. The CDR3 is CASSLTQGAYEQYF. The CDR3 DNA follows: TGTGCCAGCAGCTTGACACAGGGGGCGTACGAGCAGTACTTC. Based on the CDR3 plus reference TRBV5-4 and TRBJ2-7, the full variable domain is ETGVTQSPTHLIKTRGQQVTLRCSSQSGHNTVSWYQQALGQGPQFIFQYYREEENGRGNFPPRFSGLQFPNYSSELNVNALELDDSALYLCASSLTQGAYEQYFGPGTRLTVT.

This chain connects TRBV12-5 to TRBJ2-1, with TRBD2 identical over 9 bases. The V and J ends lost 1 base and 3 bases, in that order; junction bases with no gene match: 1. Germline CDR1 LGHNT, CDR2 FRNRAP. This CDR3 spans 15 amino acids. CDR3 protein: CASGLASGVYNEQFF. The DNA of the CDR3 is TGTGCTAGTGGTTTGGCTAGCGGGGTCTACAATGAGCAGTTCTTC.

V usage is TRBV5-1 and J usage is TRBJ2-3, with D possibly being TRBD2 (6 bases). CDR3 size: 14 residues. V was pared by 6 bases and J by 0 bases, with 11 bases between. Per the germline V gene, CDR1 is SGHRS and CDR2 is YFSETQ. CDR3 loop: CASKEGISTDTQYF. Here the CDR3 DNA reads TGCGCCAGCAAGGAGGGCATAAGCACAGATACGCAGTATTTT. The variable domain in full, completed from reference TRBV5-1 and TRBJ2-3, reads KAGVTQTPRYLIKTRGQQVTLSCSPISGHRSVSWYQQTPGQGLQFLFEYFSETQRNKGNFPGRFSGRQFSNSRSEMNVSTLELGDSALYLCASKEGISTDTQYFGPGTRLTVL.

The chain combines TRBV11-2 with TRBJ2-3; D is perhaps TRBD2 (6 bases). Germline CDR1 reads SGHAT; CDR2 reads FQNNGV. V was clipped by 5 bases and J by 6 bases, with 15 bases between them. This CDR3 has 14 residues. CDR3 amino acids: CASSTGTGADTQYF. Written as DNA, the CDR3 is TGTGCCAGCAGCACCGGGACTGGGGCGGATACGCAGTATTTT.

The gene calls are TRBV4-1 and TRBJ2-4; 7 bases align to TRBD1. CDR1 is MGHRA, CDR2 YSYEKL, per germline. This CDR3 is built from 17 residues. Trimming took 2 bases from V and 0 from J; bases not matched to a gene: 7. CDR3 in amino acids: CASSQPRDRLAKNIQYF. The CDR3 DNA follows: TGCGCCAGCAGCCAACCCAGGGACAGACTAGCCAAAAACATTCAGTACTTC.

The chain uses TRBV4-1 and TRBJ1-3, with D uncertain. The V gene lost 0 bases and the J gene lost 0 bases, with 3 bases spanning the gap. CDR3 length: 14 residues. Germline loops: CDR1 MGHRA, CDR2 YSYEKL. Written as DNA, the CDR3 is TGCGCCAGCAGCCAAGAGGGCTCTGGAAACACCATATATTTT. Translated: CASSQEGSGNTIYF.

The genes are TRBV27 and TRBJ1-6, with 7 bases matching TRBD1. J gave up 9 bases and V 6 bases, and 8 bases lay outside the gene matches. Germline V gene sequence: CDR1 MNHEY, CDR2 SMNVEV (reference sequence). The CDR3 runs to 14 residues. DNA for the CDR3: TGTGCCAGCAGCCCTGACAGGGTCGGTTCACCCCTCCACTTT. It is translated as CASSPDRVGSPLHF.